The present T cell receptor beta chain was sequenced within a study of OX40 agonist ivuxolimab in advanced cancers. Assay: immunoSEQ multiplex PCR; the TCRdb copy retains only in-frame clones and omits some. The repertoire holds around 7,700 clones, with roughly 88% as singletons. This clone was seen a single time. Its antigen is not known. Trimming cost V 0 bases and J 4 bases; bases outside gene matches: 0. From germline, CDR1 is KGHSH and CDR2 LQKENI. The length of the CDR3 is 14 residues. Study-wide results and caveats: On average, CD8+ T cells had more expanded clones than CD4+. The authors also found low normalized T-cell clonal expansion in some nonresponders.

The clonotype was recovered from an adult with an advanced solid tumor such as melanoma, head and neck, liver or kidney cancer. The specimen comprised CD4+ or CD8+ T cells sorted from blood, sampled in a trial of the OX40 agonist ivuxolimab. V is TRBV18 and J is TRBJ2-5; 9 bases map to TRBD1. This CDR3 reads CASSPPGQGETQYF. As DNA, the CDR3 is TGTGCCAGCTCACCACCGGGACAGGGAGAGACCCAGTACTTC.